The clone carrying this T cell receptor (beta chain) was detected only a few times. These data originate in a study of blood T cell repertoires in COVID-19. All enrollees were roughly 18 to 89 years old and from 24 US areas. Participant reports of clinical history set cohort assignment. In germline, CDR1 is LNHDA, CDR2 SQIVND (reference sequence). V shed 7 bases and J 0 bases; nucleotides not matched to a gene: 6. CDR3 length equals 18 residues. Sequenced by immunoSEQ multiplex PCR; TCRdb stores in-frame clones only, minus some. Among around 190,000 clones listed, approximately 88% were seen once. Material for sequencing was PBMCs or T cells enriched from blood (not recorded which). This chain joins TRBV19 and TRBJ2-6, with 13 nucleotides matching TRBD2. The source is a man younger than 35 with acute COVID-19. CDR3: CASTRGLAGFSGANVLTF. The CDR3 region has the DNA TGTGCCAGTACCAGGGGACTAGCGGGGTTCTCTGGGGCCAACGTCCTGACTTTC.